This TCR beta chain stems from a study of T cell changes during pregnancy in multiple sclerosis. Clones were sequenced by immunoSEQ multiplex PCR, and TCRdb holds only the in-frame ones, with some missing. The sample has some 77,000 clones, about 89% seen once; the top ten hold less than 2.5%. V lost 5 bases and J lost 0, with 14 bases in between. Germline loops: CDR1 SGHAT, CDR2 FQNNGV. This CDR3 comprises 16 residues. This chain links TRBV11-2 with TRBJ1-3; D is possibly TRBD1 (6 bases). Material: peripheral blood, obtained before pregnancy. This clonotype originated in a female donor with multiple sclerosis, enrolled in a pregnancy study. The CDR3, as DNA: TGTGCCAGCAGCCAGGACAGTCCTAGCTCTGGAAACACCATATATTTT. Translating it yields CASSQDSPSSGNTIYF.